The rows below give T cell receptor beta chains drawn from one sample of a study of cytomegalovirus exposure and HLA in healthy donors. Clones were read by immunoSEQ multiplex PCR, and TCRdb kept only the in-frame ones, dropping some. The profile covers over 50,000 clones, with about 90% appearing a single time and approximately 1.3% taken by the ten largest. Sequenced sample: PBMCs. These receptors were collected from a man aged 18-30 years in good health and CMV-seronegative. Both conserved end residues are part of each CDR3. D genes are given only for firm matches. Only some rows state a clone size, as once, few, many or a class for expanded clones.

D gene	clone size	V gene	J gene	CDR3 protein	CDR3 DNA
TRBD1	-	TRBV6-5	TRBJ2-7	CASSLGQSYEQYF	TGTGCCAGCAGTTTGGGACAGAGCTACGAGCAGTACTTC
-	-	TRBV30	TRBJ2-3	CAWARTTTDTQYF	TGTGCCTGGGCCCGGACTACCACAGATACGCAGTATTTT
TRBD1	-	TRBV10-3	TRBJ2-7	CAITDDRASYEQYF	TGTGCCATCACCGATGACAGGGCTTCCTACGAGCAGTACTTC
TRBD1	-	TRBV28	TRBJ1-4	CAIQDRVEKLFF	TGTGCCATTCAGGACAGGGTCGAAAAACTGTTTTTT
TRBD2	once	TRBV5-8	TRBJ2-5	CASSLGLAGGSTEETQYF	TGTGCCAGCAGCTTGGGCCTAGCGGGGGGTTCAACAGAAGAGACCCAGTACTTC
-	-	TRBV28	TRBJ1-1	CASSLRGGANTEAFF	TGTGCCAGCAGTTTGCGAGGAGGCGCGAACACTGAAGCTTTCTTT
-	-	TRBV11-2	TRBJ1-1	CASSSGTGIEAFF	TGTGCCAGCAGCTCCGGTACAGGGATTGAAGCTTTCTTT
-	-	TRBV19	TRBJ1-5	CASSIQGAQPQHF	TGTGCCAGTAGTATCCAGGGTGCTCAGCCCCAGCATTTT
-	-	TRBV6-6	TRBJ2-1	CASKTANNEQFF	TGTGCCAGCAAAACAGCCAACAATGAGCAGTTCTTC
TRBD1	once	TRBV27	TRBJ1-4	CASSRTTGINEKLFF	TGTGCCAGCAGCCGGACGACAGGGATCAATGAAAAACTGTTTTTT
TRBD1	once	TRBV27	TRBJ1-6	CASSSQGGPLHF	TGTGCCAGCAGTTCCCAGGGGGGACCCCTCCACTTT
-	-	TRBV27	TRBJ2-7	CASSDRSRSYEQYF	TGTGCCAGCAGCGACAGGAGCCGCTCCTACGAGCAGTACTTC
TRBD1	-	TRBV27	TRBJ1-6	CASGRGLSPLHF	TGTGCCAGCGGCAGGGGGCTATCACCCCTCCACTTT
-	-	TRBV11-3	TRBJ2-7	CASSLGSRGAYEQYF	TGTGCCAGCAGCTTAGGTAGCAGGGGCGCCTACGAGCAGTACTTC
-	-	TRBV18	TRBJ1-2	CASSPSPNYGYTF	TGTGCCAGCTCACCATCTCCCAACTATGGCTACACCTTC
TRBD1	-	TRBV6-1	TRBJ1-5	CASSGDRGPLQPQHF	TGTGCCAGCAGTGGGGACAGGGGGCCGCTTCAGCCCCAGCATTTT
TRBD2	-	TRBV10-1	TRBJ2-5	CASGLAGAETQYF	TGCGCCAGCGGACTAGCGGGGGCTGAGACCCAGTACTTC
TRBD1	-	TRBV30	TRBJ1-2	CAWRIPGTGPGGGYTF	TGTGCCTGGAGGATACCCGGGACAGGCCCCGGTGGAGGCTACACCTTC
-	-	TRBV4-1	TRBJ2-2	CASSSRIRTAGANTGELFF	TGCGCCAGCAGCTCAAGAATAAGGACGGCGGGGGCTAACACCGGGGAGCTGTTTTTT
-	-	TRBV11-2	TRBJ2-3	CASRTGTSSFTDTQYF	TGTGCCAGCAGGACCGGGACATCGAGTTTCACAGATACGCAGTATTTT